This TCR beta chain emerged from a study of T cells in Graves' hyperthyroidism and ophthalmopathy. Study results and limitations: Among thyroid clonotypes expanded above 0.001, most also appeared in blood.

The CDR3 is 13 residues long. V lost 7 bases and J lost 1, with 10 bases in between. Amplification of TCR beta CDR3 regions used RNA as the template. An initial round of RT-PCR targeting the TCR CDR3 relied on the HTBI primer set. TCRdb redid the calling of the multiplex PCR reads with MiXCR, one entry per CDR3 protein. The data show a few hundred thousand distinct CDR3 sequences, approximately 15% seen once. The study left out patients who had uncontrolled infection, other autoimmune disease, pregnancy or lactation. Diagnosing involved the use of clinical symptoms, serum thyroxine and TRAb, thyroid ultrasound and orbital computed tomography. Of note for this clonotype: Its antigen is as yet unknown.

The TCR originated in a woman between 40 and 55 years old with Graves' ophthalmopathy. Sequenced sample: blood. The chain uses TRBV12-3 or TRBV12-4 and TRBJ1-1; D is unclear. Written as DNA, the CDR3 is TGTGCCAGCAACCCAGAGAGGAACACTGAAGCTTTCTTT. Its translation is CASNPERNTEAFF.